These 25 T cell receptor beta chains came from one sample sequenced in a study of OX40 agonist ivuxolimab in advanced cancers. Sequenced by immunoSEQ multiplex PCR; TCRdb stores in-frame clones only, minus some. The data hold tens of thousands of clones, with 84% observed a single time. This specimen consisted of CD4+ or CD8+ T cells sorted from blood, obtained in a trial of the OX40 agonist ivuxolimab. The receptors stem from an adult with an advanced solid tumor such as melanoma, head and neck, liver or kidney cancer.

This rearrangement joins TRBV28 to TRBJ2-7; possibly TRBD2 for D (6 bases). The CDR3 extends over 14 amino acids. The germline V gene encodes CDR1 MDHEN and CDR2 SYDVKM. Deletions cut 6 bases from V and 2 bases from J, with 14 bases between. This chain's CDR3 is CASSAPGLTYEQYF. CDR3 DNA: TGTGCCAGCAGCGCTCCGGGACTTACCTACGAGCAGTACTTC.

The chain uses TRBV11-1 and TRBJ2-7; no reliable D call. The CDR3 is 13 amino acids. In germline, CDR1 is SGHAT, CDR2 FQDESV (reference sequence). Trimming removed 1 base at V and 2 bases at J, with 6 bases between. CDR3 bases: TGTGCCAGCAGCTTAGGGTCTCCCTACGAGCAGTACTTC. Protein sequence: CASSLGSPYEQYF.

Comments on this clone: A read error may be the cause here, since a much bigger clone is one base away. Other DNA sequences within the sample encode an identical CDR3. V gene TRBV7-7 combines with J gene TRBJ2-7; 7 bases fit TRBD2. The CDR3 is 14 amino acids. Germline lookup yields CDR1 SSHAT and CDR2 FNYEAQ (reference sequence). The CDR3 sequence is CASSPSGRPYEQYF. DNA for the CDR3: TGTGCTAGCAGCCCTAGCGGAAGACCATACGAGCAGTACTTC.

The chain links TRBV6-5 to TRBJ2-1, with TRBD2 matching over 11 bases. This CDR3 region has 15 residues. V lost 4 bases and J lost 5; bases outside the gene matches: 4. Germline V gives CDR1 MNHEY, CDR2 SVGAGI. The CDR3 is CASSLLAGGHNEQFF. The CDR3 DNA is TGTGCCAGCAGTTTGCTAGCGGGAGGCCACAATGAGCAGTTCTTC.

CDR3 nucleotide sequence: TGTGCCAGCTCACCGACAGGGTTCTCCTACGAGCAGTACTTC. This encodes CASSPTGFSYEQYF. The chain recombines TRBV18 with TRBJ2-7, with 7 bases that match TRBD1. V was clipped by 3 bases and J by 0 bases; unmatched bases: 2. Germline CDR1 reads KGHSH; CDR2 reads LQKENI. The CDR3 has 14 residues.

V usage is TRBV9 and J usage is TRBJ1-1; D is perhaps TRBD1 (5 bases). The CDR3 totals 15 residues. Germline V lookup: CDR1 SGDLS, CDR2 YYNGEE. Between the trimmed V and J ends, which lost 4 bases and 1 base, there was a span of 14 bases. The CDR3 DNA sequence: TGTGCCAGCAGCCCAAGTATTGGGGGGAACACTGAAGCTTTCTTT. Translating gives CASSPSIGGNTEAFF.

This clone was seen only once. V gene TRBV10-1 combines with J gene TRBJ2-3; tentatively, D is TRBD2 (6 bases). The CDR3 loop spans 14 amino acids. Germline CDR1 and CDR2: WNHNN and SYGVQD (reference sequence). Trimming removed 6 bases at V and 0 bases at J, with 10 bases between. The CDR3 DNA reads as TGCGCCAGCAGCCTAGCGCCTAGCACAGATACGCAGTATTTT. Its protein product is CASSLAPSTDTQYF.

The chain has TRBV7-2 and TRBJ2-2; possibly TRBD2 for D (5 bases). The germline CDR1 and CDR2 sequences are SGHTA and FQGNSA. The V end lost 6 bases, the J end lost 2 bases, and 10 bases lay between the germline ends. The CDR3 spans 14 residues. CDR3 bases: TGTGCCAGCAGAACTAGGGTAAACACCGGGGAGCTGTTTTTT. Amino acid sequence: CASRTRVNTGELFF.

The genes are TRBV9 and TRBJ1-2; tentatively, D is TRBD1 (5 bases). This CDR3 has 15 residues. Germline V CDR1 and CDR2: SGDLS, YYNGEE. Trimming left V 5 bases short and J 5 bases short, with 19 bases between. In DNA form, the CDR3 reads TGTGCCAGCAGGGGCGGTACGGGGGGAGTATATGGCTACACCTTC. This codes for CASRGGTGGVYGYTF. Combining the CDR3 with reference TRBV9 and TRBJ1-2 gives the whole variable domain DSGVTQTPKHLITATGQRVTLRCSPRSGDLSVYWYQQSLDQGLQFLIQYYNGEERAKGNILERFSAQQFPDLHSELNLSSLELGDSALYFCASRGGTGGVYGYTFGSGTRLTVV.

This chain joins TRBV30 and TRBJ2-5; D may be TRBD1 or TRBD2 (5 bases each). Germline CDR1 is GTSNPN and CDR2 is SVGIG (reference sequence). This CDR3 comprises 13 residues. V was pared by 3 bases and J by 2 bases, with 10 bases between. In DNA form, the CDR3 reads TGTGCCTGGAGCCGGGGCCCACAAGAGACCCAGTACTTC. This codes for CAWSRGPQETQYF.

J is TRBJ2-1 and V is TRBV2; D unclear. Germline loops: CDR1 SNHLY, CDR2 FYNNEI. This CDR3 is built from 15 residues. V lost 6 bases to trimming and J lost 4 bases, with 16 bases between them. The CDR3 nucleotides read TGTGCCAGCAGCGGAGTGACCGGATTTTACAATGAGCAGTTCTTC. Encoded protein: CASSGVTGFYNEQFF.

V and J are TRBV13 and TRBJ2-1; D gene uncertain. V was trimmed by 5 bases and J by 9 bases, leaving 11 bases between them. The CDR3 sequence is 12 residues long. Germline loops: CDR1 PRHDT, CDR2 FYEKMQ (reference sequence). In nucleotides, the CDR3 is TGTGCCAGCAGCCAGGCCCTCCTTGAGCAGTTCTTC. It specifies CASSQALLEQFF.

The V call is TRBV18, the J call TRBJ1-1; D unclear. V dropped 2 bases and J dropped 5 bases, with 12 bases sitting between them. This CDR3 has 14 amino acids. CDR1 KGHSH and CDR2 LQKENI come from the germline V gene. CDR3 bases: TGTGCCAGCTCACCATCCGGGGTTAAAACTGAAGCTTTCTTT. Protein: CASSPSGVKTEAFF. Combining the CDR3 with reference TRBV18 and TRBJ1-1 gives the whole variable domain NAGVMQNPRHLVRRRGQEARLRCSPMKGHSHVYWYRQLPEEGLKFMVYLQKENIIDESGMPKERFSAEFPKEGPSILRIQQVVRGDSAAYFCASSPSGVKTEAFFGQGTRLTVV.

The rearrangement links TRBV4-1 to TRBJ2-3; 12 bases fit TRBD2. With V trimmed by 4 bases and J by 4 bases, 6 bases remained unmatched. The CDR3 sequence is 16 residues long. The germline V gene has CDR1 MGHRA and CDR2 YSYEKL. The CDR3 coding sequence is TGCGCCAGCAGCCCGACTAGCGGGAGCATGCCAGATACGCAGTATTTT. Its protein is CASSPTSGSMPDTQYF.

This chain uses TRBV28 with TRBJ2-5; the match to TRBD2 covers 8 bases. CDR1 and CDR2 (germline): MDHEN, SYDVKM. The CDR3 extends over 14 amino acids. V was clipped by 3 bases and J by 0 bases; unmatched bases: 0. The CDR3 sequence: CASSLREDQETQYF. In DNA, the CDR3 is TGTGCCAGCAGTTTGCGGGAGGACCAAGAGACCCAGTACTTC.

The CDR3 region is CASSHFTGPAYEQYF. CDR3 sequence (DNA): TGTGCCAGCAGCCACTTTACCGGGCCAGCCTACGAGCAGTACTTC. The rearrangement uses TRBV7-6 and TRBJ2-7; D is unclear. Trimming took 5 bases from V and 2 from J, leaving 16 bases between them. Germline V gene sequence: CDR1 SGHVS, CDR2 FNYEAQ. This CDR3 has 15 residues.

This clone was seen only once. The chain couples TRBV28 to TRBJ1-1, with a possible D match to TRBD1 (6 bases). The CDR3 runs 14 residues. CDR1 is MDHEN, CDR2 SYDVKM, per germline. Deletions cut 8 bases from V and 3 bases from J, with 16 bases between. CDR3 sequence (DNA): TGTGCCAGCCTCAACAGGGTCTTTCACACTGAAGCTTTCTTT. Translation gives CASLNRVFHTEAFF.

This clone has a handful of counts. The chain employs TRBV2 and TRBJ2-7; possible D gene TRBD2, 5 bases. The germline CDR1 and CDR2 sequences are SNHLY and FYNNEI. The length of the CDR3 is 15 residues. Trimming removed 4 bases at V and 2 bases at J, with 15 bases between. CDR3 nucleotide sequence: TGTGCCAGCAGTGGCTTCGGGAAGAGTGCCTACGAGCAGTACTTC. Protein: CASSGFGKSAYEQYF.

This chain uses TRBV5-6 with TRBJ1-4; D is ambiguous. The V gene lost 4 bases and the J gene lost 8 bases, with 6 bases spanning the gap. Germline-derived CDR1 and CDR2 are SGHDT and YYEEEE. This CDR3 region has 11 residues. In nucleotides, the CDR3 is TGTGCCAGCAGCGATGGGGAAAAACTGTTTTTT. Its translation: CASSDGEKLFF. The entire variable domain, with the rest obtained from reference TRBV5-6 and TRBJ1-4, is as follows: DAGVTQSPTHLIKTRGQQVTLRCSPKSGHDTVSWYQQALGQGPQFIFQYYEEEERQRGNFPDRFSGHQFPNYSSELNVNALLLGDSALYLCASSDGEKLFFGSGTQLSVL.

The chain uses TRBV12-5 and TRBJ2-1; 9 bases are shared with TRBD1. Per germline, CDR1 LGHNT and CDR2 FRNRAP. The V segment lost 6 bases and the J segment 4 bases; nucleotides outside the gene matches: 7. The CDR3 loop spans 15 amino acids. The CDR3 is CASGSGTGSYNEQFF. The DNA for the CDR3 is TGTGCTAGTGGCTCCGGGACAGGGTCTTACAATGAGCAGTTCTTC.

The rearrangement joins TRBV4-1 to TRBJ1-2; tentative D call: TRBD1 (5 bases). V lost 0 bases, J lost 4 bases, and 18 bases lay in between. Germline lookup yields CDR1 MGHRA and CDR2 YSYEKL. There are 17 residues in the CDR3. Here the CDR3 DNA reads TGCGCCAGCAGCCAAGATCAAGGCGGGGCGCCTATCTATGGCTACACCTTC. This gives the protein CASSQDQGGAPIYGYTF.

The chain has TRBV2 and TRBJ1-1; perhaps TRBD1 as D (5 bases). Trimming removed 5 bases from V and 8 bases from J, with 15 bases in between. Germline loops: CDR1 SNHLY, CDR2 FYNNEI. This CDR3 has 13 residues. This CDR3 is CASSYGGQAEAFF. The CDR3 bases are TGTGCCAGCAGTTACGGGGGTCAGGCGGAAGCTTTCTTT.

The CDR3 DNA is TGTGCCAGCAGCTCCGGACTTGGAACCGGGGAGCTGTTTTTT. Translating gives CASSSGLGTGELFF. V usage is TRBV6-4 and J usage is TRBJ2-2; D might be TRBD2 (5 bases). Trimming removed 6 bases from V and 5 bases from J, with 13 bases in between. The CDR3 spans 14 residues. Germline CDR1 is MRHNA and CDR2 is SNTAGT.

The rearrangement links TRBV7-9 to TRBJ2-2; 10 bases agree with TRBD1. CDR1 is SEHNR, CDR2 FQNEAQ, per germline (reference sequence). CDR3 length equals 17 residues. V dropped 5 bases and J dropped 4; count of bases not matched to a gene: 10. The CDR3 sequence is CASSTRGQGIPTGELFF. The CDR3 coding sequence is TGTGCCAGCAGCACCCGGGGACAGGGGATACCCACCGGGGAGCTGTTTTTT.

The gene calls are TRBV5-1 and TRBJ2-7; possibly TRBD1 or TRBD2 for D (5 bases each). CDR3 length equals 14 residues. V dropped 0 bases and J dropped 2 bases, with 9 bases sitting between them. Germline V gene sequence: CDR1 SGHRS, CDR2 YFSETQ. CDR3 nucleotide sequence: TGCGCCAGCAGCTTGGAAGGGGACCCCTACGAGCAGTACTTC. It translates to CASSLEGDPYEQYF.